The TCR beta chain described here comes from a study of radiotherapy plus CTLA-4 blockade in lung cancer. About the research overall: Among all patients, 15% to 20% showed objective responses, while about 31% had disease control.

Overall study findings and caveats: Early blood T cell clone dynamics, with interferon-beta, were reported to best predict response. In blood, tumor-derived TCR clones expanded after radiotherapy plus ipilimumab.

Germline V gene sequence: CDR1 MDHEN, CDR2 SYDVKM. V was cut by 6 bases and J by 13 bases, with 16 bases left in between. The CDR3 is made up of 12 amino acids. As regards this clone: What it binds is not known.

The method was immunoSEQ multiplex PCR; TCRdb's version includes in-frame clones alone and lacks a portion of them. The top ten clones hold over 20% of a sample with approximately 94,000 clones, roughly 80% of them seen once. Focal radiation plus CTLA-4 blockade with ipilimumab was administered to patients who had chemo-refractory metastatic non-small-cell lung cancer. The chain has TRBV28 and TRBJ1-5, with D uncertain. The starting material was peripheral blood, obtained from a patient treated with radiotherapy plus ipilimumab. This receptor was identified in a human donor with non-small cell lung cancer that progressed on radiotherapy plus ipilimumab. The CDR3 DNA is TGTGCCAGCAGGCCCCCGGGGAGGCCACAGCATTTT. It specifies CASRPPGRPQHF.